The clone carrying this T cell receptor beta chain has more than one count but fewer than ten. The antigen is unknown. All of the donors were Caucasians in good health. The sample comes from a study of identical twins. Study outcomes and limitations: The study found excess low generation probability among twin-shared out-of-frame alpha sequences. Models, which agreed with sharing between unrelated individuals, nonetheless underestimated the out-of-frame TCR alpha sharing seen in monozygotic twins.

Trimming cost V 0 bases and J 11 bases, with 16 bases left between them. CDR1 and CDR2 from the germline V gene are SGHTA and FQGNSA. The length of the CDR3 is 14 residues. Each cDNA held unique molecular identifiers, and template switching gave it a universal primer site. TCRdb independently ran MiXCR on the 5' RACE reads; one entry per CDR3 protein. The sample has approximately 1.8 million distinct CDR3 sequences, less than 40% seen once. The sample taken for sequencing was cord blood. The V call is TRBV7-2, the J call TRBJ2-5; D possibly uses TRBD1 or TRBD2 (5 bases each). This receptor was taken from a newborn girl in good health. CDR3 bases: TGTGCCAGCAGCTTAGCCGGGGCCAACTACGATCAGTACTTC. Protein sequence: CASSLAGANYDQYF.